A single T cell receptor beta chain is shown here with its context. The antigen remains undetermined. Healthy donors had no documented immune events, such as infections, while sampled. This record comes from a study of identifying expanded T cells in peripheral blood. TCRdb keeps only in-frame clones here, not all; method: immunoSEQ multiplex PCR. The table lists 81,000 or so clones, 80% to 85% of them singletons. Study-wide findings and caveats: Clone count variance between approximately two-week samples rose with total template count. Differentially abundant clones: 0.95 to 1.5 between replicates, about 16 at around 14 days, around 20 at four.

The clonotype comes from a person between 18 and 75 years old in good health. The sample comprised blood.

In DNA, the CDR3 is TGCGCCAGCAGCCAAGATGTAGCGGGAGGAGGATACGAGCAGTACTTC. Amino acids: CASSQDVAGGGYEQYF. V gene TRBV4-3 combines with J gene TRBJ2-7; 10 positions agree with TRBD2. CDR3 length equals 16 residues. Germline V gene sequence: CDR1 LGHNA, CDR2 YSLEER. The junction had 6 bases not matched to a gene; V was cut back by 0 bases and J by 4 bases.